The 17 T cell receptor beta chains reported below all come from one sample, sequenced in a study of beta chain features in type 1 diabetes. What was sequenced were expressed TCRB transcripts, since all of the isolated RNA had been reverse transcribed. Data came from immunoSEQ multiplex PCR; TCRdb stores just in-frame clones and leaves some out. The table includes 250,000 to 300,000 clones, roughly 8% detected once. Sequenced: central memory CD4+ T cells from blood. The receptors were sampled from a woman aged 18-29 years in good health.

This clone appeared a few times. J is TRBJ1-5 and V is TRBV5-6; no reliable D call. Germline CDR1 is SGHDT and CDR2 is YYEEEE. V lost 5 bases and J lost 1, with 13 bases in between. CDR3 length: 15 amino acids. The CDR3 bases are TGTGCCAGCAGTTCGGGCCCCAACAGCAATCAGCCCCAGCATTTT. It translates to CASSSGPNSNQPQHF.

The chain has TRBV2 and TRBJ1-5; TRBD1 agrees at 9 bases. This CDR3 contains 14 residues. Germline values: CDR1 SNHLY, CDR2 FYNNEI. Trimming cost V 6 bases and J 6 bases; bases outside gene matches: 6. CDR3 sequence (DNA): TGTGCCAGCAGGGGGACAGGGCGGACTCAGCCCCAGCATTTT. Translated: CASRGTGRTQPQHF.

The chain links TRBV7-2 to TRBJ2-5; 10 bases map to TRBD2. From germline, CDR1 is SGHTA and CDR2 FQGNSA. This CDR3 contains 15 residues. The V segment lost 5 bases and the J segment 3 bases; nucleotides outside the gene matches: 6. The CDR3 DNA reads TGTGCCAGCAGCCGGAGCGGGAGGGGGAAAGAGACCCAGTACTTC. This codes for CASSRSGRGKETQYF.

For this clone: At one end, the junction sequence differs from germline, possibly due to a read error. V is TRBV18 and J is TRBJ1-4, with D possibly matching TRBD1 (5 bases). Germline V gene sequence: CDR1 KGHSH, CDR2 LQKENI. This CDR3 spans 16 amino acids. The chain's CDR3 is CASSPRGNGANEKLFF. CDR3 in DNA: TGTGCCAGCTCCCCACGGGGGAATGGGGCTAATGAAAAACTGTTTTTT.

This clone was found a few times. The chain is built from TRBV25-1 and TRBJ2-5, with 11 bases matching TRBD1. Germline V gene lookup returns CDR1 MGHDK and CDR2 SYGVNS. The V and J ends lost 5 bases and 7 bases, in that order; junction bases with no gene match: 15. This CDR3 spans 17 amino acids. CDR3 amino acids: CASSFPSGTGGLGTQYF. In DNA, the CDR3 is TGTGCCAGCAGTTTCCCGTCCGGGACAGGGGGACTAGGGACCCAGTACTTC.

The table lists this clone with a few counts. CDR3 loop: CASRGRMLQETQYF. The CDR3 nucleotides read TGTGCCAGCAGAGGGAGGATGCTTCAAGAGACCCAGTACTTC. J is TRBJ2-5 and V is TRBV7-8, with D perhaps matching TRBD2 (6 bases). Germline values: CDR1 SGHVS, CDR2 FQNEAQ. The CDR3 has 14 amino acids. Trimming left V 6 bases short and J 2 bases short, with 13 bases between.

DNA of the CDR3: TGTGCCAGCAGCCAAGAACTAGCGGGTTTCACAGATACGCAGTATTTT. It codes for CASSQELAGFTDTQYF. The rearrangement joins TRBV4-2 to TRBJ2-3, with 9 bases identical to TRBD2. Germline CDR1 LGHNA, CDR2 YNFKEQ. The CDR3 length is 16 residues. V dropped 0 bases and J dropped 2; count of bases not matched to a gene: 3.

J is TRBJ2-2 and V is TRBV7-2; D might be TRBD2 (6 bases). The germline CDR1 and CDR2 sequences are SGHTA and FQGNSA. The CDR3 length is 17 residues. The V end was cut by 1 base, the J end by 4 bases, with 16 bases between. CDR3 nucleotide sequence: TGTGCCAGCAGCTTAGGGCGGGGCCCGGCGAGCACCGGGGAGCTGTTTTTT. This translates into CASSLGRGPASTGELFF.

J is TRBJ2-7 and V is TRBV23-1; 11 positions agree with TRBD2. TRBV23-1 is an ORF; its function is uncertain. There are 21 residues in the CDR3. Germline trimming cut 0 bases from V and 3 bases from J; bases unmatched to any gene: 19. The CDR3 DNA sequence: TGCGCCAGCAGTCAATCGGGGCTAGCGGGAGGCCACGATTTTTGGGTCTACGAGCAGTACTTC. Translating it yields CASSQSGLAGGHDFWVYEQYF.

In its sample, this clone was seen a few times. V is TRBV20-1 and J is TRBJ2-7; no clear D. Looked up from germline, CDR1 is DFQATT and CDR2 is SNEGSKA (reference sequence). This CDR3 comprises 11 residues. Trimming cost V 6 bases and J 1 base, with 7 bases left between them. This CDR3 is CSAEGSYEQYF. In DNA, the CDR3 is TGCAGTGCCGAAGGTTCCTACGAGCAGTACTTC.

This clone was found a few times. The CDR3 DNA reads TGTGCCAGCAGCTTATATGGCGGGAAGGGCTACACAGATACGCAGTATTTT. As protein: CASSLYGGKGYTDTQYF. The chain couples TRBV7-8 to TRBJ2-3, with a weak D call TRBD2 (6 bases). This CDR3 spans 17 amino acids. Germline-derived CDR1 and CDR2 are SGHVS and FQNEAQ. Trimming cost V 2 bases and J 2 bases, with 17 bases left between them.

The chain joins TRBV2 to TRBJ2-7, with 10 nucleotides matching TRBD2. The CDR3 runs 17 residues. Per the germline V gene, CDR1 is SNHLY and CDR2 is FYNNEI. V trimming: 1 base; J trimming: 2 bases; junction bases outside the gene matches: 8. CDR3 in amino acids: CASSEGAGGGQPYEQYV. CDR3 sequence (DNA): TGTGCCAGCAGTGAAGGAGCGGGGGGGGGACAGCCCTACGAGCAGTACGTC.

This clone was counted once. The rearrangement links TRBV9 to TRBJ2-5; 8 nucleotides line up with TRBD1. The CDR3 length is 15 residues. Looked up from germline, CDR1 is SGDLS and CDR2 is YYNGEE. V shed 3 bases, J shed 4 bases, and the junction held 8 bases outside the gene matches. The CDR3 spells CASSGRTGSIETQYF. The CDR3 DNA is TGTGCCAGCAGCGGAAGGACAGGGTCAATAGAGACCCAGTACTTC.

This clone was found many times. J is TRBJ2-3 and V is TRBV15, with 7 bases that match TRBD2. J was trimmed by 2 bases and V by 1 base; bases with no gene match: 6. Germline V gene lookup returns CDR1 LNHNV and CDR2 YYDKDF (reference sequence). The CDR3 is made up of 16 amino acids. The CDR3 DNA is TGTGCCACCAGCAGAGGGGCTAGCGGACACACAGATACGCAGTATTTT. As protein: CATSRGASGHTDTQYF. Filled out from reference TRBV15 and TRBJ2-3, the complete variable domain reads DAMVIQNPRYQVTQFGKPVTLSCSQTLNHNVMYWYQQKSSQAPKLLFHYYDKDFNNEADTPDNFQSRRPNTSFCFLDIRSPGLGDTAMYLCATSRGASGHTDTQYFGPGTRLTVL.

The V and J genes are TRBV5-4 and TRBJ1-1; perhaps TRBD1 as D (5 bases). The CDR3 length is 14 residues. Germline V gene data show CDR1 as SGHNT and CDR2 as YYREEE (reference sequence). Trimming cost V 0 bases and J 0 bases, with 6 bases left between them. CDR3 in amino acids: CASSLGGMNTEAFF. The CDR3 DNA follows: TGTGCCAGCAGCTTGGGGGGGATGAACACTGAAGCTTTCTTT.

Only a few counts were recorded for this clone. The sample contains more than one DNA sequence encoding this CDR3. The chain combines TRBV6-5 with TRBJ2-7; a weak D match, TRBD2 (6 bases). V dropped 6 bases and J dropped 3 bases, with 12 bases sitting between them. Germline loops: CDR1 MNHEY, CDR2 SVGAGI. The CDR3 runs to 13 residues. CDR3 DNA sequence: TGTGCCAGCAGCCTCCCCGGGAGCTACGAGCAGTACTTC. This gives the protein CASSLPGSYEQYF.

The rearrangement links TRBV5-8 to TRBJ2-4, with 9 bases fitting TRBD1. Germline lookup yields CDR1 SGHTS and CDR2 YDEGEE. CDR3 length: 13 amino acids. The V gene end was trimmed by 3 bases and the J gene end by 7 bases; junction bases not matched to a gene: 2. CDR3 DNA: TGTGCCAGCAGCTGGGACAGGGCCAACATTCAGTACTTC. As protein: CASSWDRANIQYF.